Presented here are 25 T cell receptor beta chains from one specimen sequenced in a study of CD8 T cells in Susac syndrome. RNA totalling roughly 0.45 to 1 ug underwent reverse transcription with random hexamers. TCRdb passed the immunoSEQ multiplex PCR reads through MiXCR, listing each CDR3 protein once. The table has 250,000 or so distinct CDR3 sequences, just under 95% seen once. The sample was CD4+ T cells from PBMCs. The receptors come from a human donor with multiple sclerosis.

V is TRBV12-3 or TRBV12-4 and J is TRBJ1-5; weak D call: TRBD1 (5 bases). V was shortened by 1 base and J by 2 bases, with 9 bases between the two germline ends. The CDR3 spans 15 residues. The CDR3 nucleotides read TGTGCCAGCAGTTTAGGGGGCGACGGCAATCAGCCCCAGCATTTT. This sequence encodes CASSLGGDGNQPQHF.

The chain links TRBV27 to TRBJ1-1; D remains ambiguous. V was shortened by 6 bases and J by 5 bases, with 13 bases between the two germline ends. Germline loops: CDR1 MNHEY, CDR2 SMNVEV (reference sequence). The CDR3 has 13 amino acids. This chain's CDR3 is CASSQSLGTEAFF. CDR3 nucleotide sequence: TGTGCCAGCAGCCAATCCCTGGGGACTGAAGCTTTCTTT.

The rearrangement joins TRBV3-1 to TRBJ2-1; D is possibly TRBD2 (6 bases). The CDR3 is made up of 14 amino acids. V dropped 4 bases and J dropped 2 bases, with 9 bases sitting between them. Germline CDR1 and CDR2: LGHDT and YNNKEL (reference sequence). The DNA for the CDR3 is TGTGCCAGCAGCCCCGGGACTCCCTACAATGAGCAGTTCTTC. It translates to CASSPGTPYNEQFF.

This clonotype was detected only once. This CDR3 is CSVDRSGQGTEAFF. CDR3 sequence (DNA): TGCAGCGTTGACAGGAGCGGACAGGGCACTGAAGCTTTCTTT. This sequence joins TRBV29-1 and TRBJ1-1, with TRBD1 matching 8 bases. CDR3 length: 14 amino acids. The trim removed 3 bases at V and 4 bases at J, leaving 7 bases unmatched. Germline-derived CDR1 and CDR2 are SQVTM and ANQGSEA.

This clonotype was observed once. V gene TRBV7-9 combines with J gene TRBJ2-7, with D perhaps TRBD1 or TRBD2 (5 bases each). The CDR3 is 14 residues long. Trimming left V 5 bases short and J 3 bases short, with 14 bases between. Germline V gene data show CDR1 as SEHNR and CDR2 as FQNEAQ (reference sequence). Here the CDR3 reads CASSAPGRSYEQYF. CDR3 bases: TGTGCCAGCAGCGCCCCGGGGCGAAGCTACGAGCAGTACTTC.

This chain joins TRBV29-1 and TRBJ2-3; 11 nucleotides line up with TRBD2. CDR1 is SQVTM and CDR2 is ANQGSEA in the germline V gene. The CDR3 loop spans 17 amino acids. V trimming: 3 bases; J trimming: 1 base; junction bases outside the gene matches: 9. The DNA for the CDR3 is TGCAGCGTTGATCGACCGACTAGCGGGATTGGCACAGATACGCAGTATTTT. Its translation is CSVDRPTSGIGTDTQYF.

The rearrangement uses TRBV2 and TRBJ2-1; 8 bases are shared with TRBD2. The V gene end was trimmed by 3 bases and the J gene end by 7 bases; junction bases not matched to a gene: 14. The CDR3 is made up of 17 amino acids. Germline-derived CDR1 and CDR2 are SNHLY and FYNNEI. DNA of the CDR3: TGTGCCAGCAGTGAGGACCGAGGGAGCGGGGGTGGGAATGAGCAGTTCTTC. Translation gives CASSEDRGSGGGNEQFF.

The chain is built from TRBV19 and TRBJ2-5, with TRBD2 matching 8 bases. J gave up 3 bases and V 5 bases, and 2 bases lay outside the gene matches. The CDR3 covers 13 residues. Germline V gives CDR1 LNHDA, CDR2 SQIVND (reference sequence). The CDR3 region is CASSFGGEETQYF. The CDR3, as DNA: TGTGCCAGTAGTTTCGGGGGGGAAGAGACCCAGTACTTC.

This chain's CDR3 is CASSSHTKRGKSYNEQFF. CDR3 nucleotides: TGTGCCAGCAGTTCCCATACGAAGCGGGGGAAGAGCTACAATGAGCAGTTCTTC. V gene TRBV6-2 or TRBV6-3 combines with J gene TRBJ2-1; 8 bases are shared with TRBD2. The J segment lost 3 bases and the V segment lost 4 bases, leaving 14 bases of the junction unmatched. The CDR3 has 18 residues. In germline, CDR1 is MNHEY, CDR2 SVGEGT.

CDR3 sequence: CASTRLAGANTGELFF. In DNA, the CDR3 is TGTGCCAGCACTAGACTAGCGGGGGCGAACACCGGGGAGCTGTTTTTT. J is TRBJ2-2 and V is TRBV2; 12 positions match TRBD2. Germline CDR1 SNHLY, CDR2 FYNNEI. Trimming cost V 7 bases and J 0 bases; bases outside gene matches: 3. CDR3 length: 16 amino acids.

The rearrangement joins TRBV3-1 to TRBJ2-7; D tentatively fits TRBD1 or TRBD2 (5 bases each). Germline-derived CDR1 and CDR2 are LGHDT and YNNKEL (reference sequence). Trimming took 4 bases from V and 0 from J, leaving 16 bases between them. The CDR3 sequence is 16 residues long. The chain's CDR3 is CASSPPGTAVSYEQYF. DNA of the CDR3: TGTGCCAGCAGCCCCCCCGGGACGGCGGTCTCCTACGAGCAGTACTTC.

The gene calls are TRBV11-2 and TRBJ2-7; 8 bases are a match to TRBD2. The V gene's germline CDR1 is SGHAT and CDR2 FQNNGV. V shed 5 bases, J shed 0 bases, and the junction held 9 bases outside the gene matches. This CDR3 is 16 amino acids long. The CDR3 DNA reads TGTGCCAGCAGCCGGCGGGGGGACTGGAGCTCCTACGAGCAGTACTTC. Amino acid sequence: CASSRRGDWSSYEQYF.

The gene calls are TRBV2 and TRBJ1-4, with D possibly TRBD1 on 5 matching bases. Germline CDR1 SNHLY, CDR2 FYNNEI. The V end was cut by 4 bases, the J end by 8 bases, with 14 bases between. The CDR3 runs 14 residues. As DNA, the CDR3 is TGTGCCAGCAGTGTGGGAGGGGATGCCGAAAAACTGTTTTTT. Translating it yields CASSVGGDAEKLFF.

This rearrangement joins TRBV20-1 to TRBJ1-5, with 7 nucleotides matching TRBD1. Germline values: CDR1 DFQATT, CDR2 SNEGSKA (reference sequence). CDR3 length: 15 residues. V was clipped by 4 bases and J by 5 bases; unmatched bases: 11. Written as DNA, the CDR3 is TGCAGTGCTATCCCAGGAGGGGGCCGGCATCAGCCCCAGCATTTT. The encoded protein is CSAIPGGGRHQPQHF.

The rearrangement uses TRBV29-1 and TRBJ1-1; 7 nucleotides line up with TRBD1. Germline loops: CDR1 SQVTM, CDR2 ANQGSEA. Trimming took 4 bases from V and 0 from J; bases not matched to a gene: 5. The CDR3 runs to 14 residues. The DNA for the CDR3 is TGCAGCGTTGTATTTGACAGGGTGAACACTGAAGCTTTCTTT. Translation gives CSVVFDRVNTEAFF.

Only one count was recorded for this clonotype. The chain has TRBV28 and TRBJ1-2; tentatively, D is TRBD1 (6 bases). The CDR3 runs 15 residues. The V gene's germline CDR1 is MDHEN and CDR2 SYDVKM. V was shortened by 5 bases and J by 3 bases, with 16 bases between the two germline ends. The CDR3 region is CASSQGGSVYYGYTF. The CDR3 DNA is TGTGCCAGCAGTCAAGGGGGGTCTGTCTACTATGGCTACACCTTC.

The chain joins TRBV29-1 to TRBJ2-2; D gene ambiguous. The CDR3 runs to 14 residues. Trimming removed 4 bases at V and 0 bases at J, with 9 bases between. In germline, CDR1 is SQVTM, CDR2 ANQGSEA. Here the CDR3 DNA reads TGCAGCGTTGTTATCTCCGCGAACACCGGGGAGCTGTTTTTT. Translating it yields CSVVISANTGELFF.

This CDR3 reads CAWADGINQPQHF. The CDR3 DNA is TGTGCCTGGGCCGACGGAATCAATCAGCCCCAGCATTTT. V and J are TRBV30 and TRBJ1-5; D is uncertain. Per germline, CDR1 GTSNPN and CDR2 SVGIG (reference sequence). The CDR3 loop spans 13 amino acids. Between the trimmed V and J ends, which lost 5 bases and 3 bases, there was a span of 11 bases.

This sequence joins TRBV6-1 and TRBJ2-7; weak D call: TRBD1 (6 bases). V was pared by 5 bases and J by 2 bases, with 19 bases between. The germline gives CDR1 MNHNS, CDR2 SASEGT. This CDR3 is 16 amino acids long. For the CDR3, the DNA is TGTGCCAGCAGTCCCATCCTGACAGGATACACCTACGAGCAGTACTTC. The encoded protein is CASSPILTGYTYEQYF.

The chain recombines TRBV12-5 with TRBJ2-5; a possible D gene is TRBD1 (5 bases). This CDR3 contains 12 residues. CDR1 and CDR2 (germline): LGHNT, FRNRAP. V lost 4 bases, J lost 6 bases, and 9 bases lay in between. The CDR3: CASGSRAKTQYF. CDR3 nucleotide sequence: TGTGCTAGTGGTTCCAGGGCAAAGACCCAGTACTTC.

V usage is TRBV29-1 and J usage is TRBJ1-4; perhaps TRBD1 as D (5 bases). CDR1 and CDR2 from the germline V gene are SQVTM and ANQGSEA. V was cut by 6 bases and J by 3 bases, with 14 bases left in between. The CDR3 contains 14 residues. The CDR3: CSVGVGRANEKLFF. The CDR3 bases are TGCAGCGTGGGGGTTGGAAGAGCTAATGAAAAACTGTTTTTT. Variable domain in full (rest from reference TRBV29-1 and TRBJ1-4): SAVISQKPSRDICQRGTSLTIQCQVDSQVTMMFWYRQQPGQSLTLIATANQGSEATYESGFVIDKFPISRPNLTFSTLTVSNMSPEDSSIYLCSVGVGRANEKLFFGSGTQLSVL.

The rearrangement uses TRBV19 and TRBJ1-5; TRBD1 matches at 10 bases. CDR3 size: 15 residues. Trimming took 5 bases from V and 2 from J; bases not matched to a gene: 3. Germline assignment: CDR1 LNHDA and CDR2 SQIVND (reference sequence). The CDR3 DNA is TGTGCCAGTAGTGTCGGACAGGGGGGCAATCAGCCCCAGCATTTT. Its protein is CASSVGQGGNQPQHF. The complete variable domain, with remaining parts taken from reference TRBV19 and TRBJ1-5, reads DGGITQSPKYLFRKEGQNVTLSCEQNLNHDAMYWYRQDPGQGLRLIYYSQIVNDFQKGDIAEGYSVSREKKESFPLTVTSAQKNPTAFYLCASSVGQGGNQPQHFGDGTRLSIL.

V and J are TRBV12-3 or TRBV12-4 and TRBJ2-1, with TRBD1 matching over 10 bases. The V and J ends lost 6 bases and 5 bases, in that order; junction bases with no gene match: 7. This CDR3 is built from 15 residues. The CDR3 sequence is CASSLDGTGDNEQFF. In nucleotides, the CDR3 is TGTGCCAGCAGCTTGGACGGGACAGGGGACAATGAGCAGTTCTTC.

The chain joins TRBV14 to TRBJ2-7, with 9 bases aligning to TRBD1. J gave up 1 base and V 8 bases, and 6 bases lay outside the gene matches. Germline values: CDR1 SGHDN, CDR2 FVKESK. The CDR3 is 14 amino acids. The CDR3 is CASSQGARSYEQYF. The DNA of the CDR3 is TGTGCCAGCTCACAGGGGGCGCGGTCCTACGAGCAGTACTTC.

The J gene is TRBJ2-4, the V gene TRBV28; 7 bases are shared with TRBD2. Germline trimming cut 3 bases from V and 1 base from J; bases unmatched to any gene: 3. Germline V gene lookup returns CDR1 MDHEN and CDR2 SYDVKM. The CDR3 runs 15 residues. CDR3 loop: CASSFGGVAKNIQYF. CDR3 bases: TGTGCCAGCAGTTTTGGGGGGGTGGCCAAAAACATTCAGTACTTC.